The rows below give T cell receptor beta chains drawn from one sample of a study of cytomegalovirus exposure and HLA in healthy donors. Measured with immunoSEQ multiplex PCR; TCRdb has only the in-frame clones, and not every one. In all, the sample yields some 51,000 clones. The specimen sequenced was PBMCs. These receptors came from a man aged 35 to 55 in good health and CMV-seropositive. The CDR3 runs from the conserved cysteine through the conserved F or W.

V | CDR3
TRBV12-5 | CASGTGARGETQYF
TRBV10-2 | CASSDASGADTQYF
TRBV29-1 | CSVGEIAGARSYEQYF
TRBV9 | CASSVESNREQYF
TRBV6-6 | CASSRLGGETQYF
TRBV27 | CASSPLSAGTSGRETQYF
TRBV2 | CASSEGLRTSGGHTDTQYF
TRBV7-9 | CASSDRQGEDQPQHF
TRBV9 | CASSVGGQGPYF
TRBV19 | CASSIAPTGDYEQYF
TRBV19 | CASSTRPWGANEKLFF
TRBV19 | CASRQTTGGKYEQYF
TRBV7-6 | CASSLGGLAGTDTQYF
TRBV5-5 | CASSPGRDSLGDEQYF
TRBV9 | CASSVATGKNIQYF
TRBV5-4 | CASSFGRTGDYEQYF
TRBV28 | CASSPSRDSLGTSGANVLTF
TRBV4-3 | CASSPGSGGTSKNIQYF
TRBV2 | CASSRDRGYEQYF
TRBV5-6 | CASSFQSGGYTEAFF
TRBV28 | CASKGIEAFF
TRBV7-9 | CASSGDPGQGTETQYF
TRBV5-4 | CASSFSTGGNTEAFF
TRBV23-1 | CATGQGYAGELFF
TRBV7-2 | CASSFVGQIRTPLHF
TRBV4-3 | CASSQDRLLPYEQYF
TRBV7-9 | CASSLQGGNTEAFF
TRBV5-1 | CASSGGENSPLHF
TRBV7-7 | CASSPPGGEQYF
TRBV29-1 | CSALAGVETQYF
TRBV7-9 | CASSSSLYEQYF
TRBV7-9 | CASSTTSYEQYF
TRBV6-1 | CASSGRLAGVSPLSSYEQYF
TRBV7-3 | CASSLTGELFF
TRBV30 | CAGLTLAEETQYF
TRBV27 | CASSPGNEQFF
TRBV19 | CASSRSTRVGGYTF
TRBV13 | CASSLQGVSNSPLHF
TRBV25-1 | CASSDAYRAYQETQYF
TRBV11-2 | CASSTASGRGRETQYF
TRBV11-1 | CASSYRGRTGELFF
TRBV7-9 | CASSPWGGAGETQYF
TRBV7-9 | CASSLTGGGFNEQFF
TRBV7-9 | CASSLRVSGANVLTF
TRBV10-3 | CAIEGGGAKRGFSYNEQFF
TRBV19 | CASSRPSDFYNEQFF
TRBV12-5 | CASGRGTYNEQFF
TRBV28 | CASTLGGQNTEAFF
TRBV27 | CASTGTSGKGEQFF
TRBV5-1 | CASSPGSSYEQYF
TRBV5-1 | CASSQGLVLETQYF
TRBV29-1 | CSVEVIEAGNTIYF
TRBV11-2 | CASSLDGSRDSGYF
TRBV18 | CASSSYWAMNTEAFF